This TCR beta chain appears in the sequencing data of a study of immune cell composition in non-small cell lung cancer. The overall study: Most cases were lung adenocarcinoma or squamous cell carcinoma. Study conclusions and caveats: Tumour-reactive clones were not shown to match dominant in vivo tumour clones. Smoking pack-years did not significantly correlate with tumour TCR-beta clonality.

The germline V gene has CDR1 KGHSH and CDR2 LQKENI. Trimming left V 0 bases short and J 0 bases short, with 14 bases between. CDR3 size: 17 residues. Frozen unsorted single-cell suspensions supplied the genomic DNA. On this clone: What it binds is not known.

Sequencing was performed with immunoSEQ multiplex PCR; in TCRdb, only in-frame clones are kept and a portion is missing. The table includes about 8,000 clones, roughly three quarters detected once. This sequence was found in a human donor with non-small cell lung cancer. Source material: lung tumor tissue. The rearrangement uses TRBV18 and TRBJ1-2, with D hard to call. CDR3 sequence reads: CASSPPNAEESNYGYTF. CDR3 nucleotide sequence: TGTGCCAGCTCACCACCGAACGCAGAGGAGTCTAACTATGGCTACACCTTC.